These 21 T cell receptor beta chains came from one sample sequenced in a study of response to subunit inactivated influenza vaccine. A single record per CDR3 protein comes from TCRdb applying MiXCR to the RT-PCR reads. The sample includes fewer than 550,000 distinct CDR3 sequences, about 25% of them seen just once. The source was CD4+ T cells sorted from PBMCs, collected more than 4 days after vaccination. These receptors all come from a man aged 50-60 years who received an inactivated influenza vaccine.

V is TRBV9 and J is TRBJ2-7; TRBD1 matches 9 bases. V gave up 0 bases and J gave up 4 bases; unmatched junction bases: 5. This CDR3 has 15 amino acids. Germline CDR1 SGDLS, CDR2 YYNGEE. CDR3 sequence (DNA): TGTGCCAGCAGCGTAGATGGGACAGGGAGATACGAGCAGTACTTC. It encodes CASSVDGTGRYEQYF. The variable domain in full, with the rest retrieved from reference TRBV9 and TRBJ2-7, is DSGVTQTPKHLITATGQRVTLRCSPRSGDLSVYWYQQSLDQGLQFLIQYYNGEERAKGNILERFSAQQFPDLHSELNLSSLELGDSALYFCASSVDGTGRYEQYFGPGTRLTVT.

This clonotype turned up a few times. One junction end does not reproduce the germline sequence, and a read error may be involved. The CDR3 DNA reads TGTGCCAGCAGTCTAGCCGGACCGGGGTACGAGCAGTACTTC. This translates into CASSLAGPGYEQYF. This chain connects TRBV12-3 or TRBV12-4 to TRBJ2-7; D may be TRBD2 (5 bases). This CDR3 has 14 amino acids.

This clonotype was counted only a few times. The chain uses TRBV29-1 and TRBJ2-1; 7 bases are shared with TRBD2. Germline-derived CDR1 and CDR2 are SQVTM and ANQGSEA. The CDR3 has 15 amino acids. V gave up 5 bases and J gave up 7 bases; unmatched junction bases: 14. The CDR3 protein is CSVHRDYEARNEQFF. The CDR3 DNA follows: TGCAGCGTTCACCGGGACTATGAGGCTCGGAATGAGCAGTTCTTC.

This clonotype was seen only a few times. The chain joins TRBV12-3 or TRBV12-4 to TRBJ2-5; D not resolved. The CDR3 is 13 residues long. Trimming left V 0 bases short and J 4 bases short, with 6 bases between. The CDR3 region is CASSLAQLETQYF. In DNA form, the CDR3 reads TGTGCCAGCAGTTTAGCACAGCTAGAGACCCAGTACTTC.

The genes are TRBV4-2 and TRBJ2-7; a weak D match, TRBD1 (6 bases). Deletions cut 0 bases from V and 3 bases from J, with 9 bases between. The CDR3 sequence is 14 residues long. Germline CDR1 and CDR2: LGHNA and YNFKEQ. CDR3 nucleotide sequence: TGTGCCAGCAGCCAAGATGAAGGGGGCTACGAGCAGTACTTC. The encoded protein is CASSQDEGGYEQYF.

This clonotype was observed a few times. CDR3 loop: CASSPNARGEQYF. In DNA form, the CDR3 reads TGTGCCAGCAGTCCCAACGCGAGGGGCGAGCAGTACTTC. This chain links TRBV6-6 with TRBJ2-7; D might be TRBD1 or TRBD2, each matching 5 bases. V lost 5 bases and J 6 bases, leaving 14 bases between the germline ends. The germline CDR1 and CDR2 sequences are MNHNY and SVGAGI (reference sequence). CDR3 length equals 13 residues.

This sequence joins TRBV7-9 and TRBJ2-3; D gene ambiguous. V shed 6 bases and J shed 4 bases, with 14 bases lying between them. The CDR3 has 14 amino acids. Germline CDR1 SEHNR, CDR2 FQNEAQ (reference sequence). The CDR3 nucleotides are TGTGCCAGCAGTCCAGCGTGGAGTGCAGATACGCAGTATTTT. The encoded protein is CASSPAWSADTQYF.

This clonotype has a count of ten or more. This chain connects TRBV20-1 to TRBJ1-1, with a possible D match to TRBD1 (6 bases). Per the germline V gene, CDR1 is DFQATT and CDR2 is SNEGSKA (reference sequence). CDR3 length: 14 amino acids. Trimming removed 0 bases at V and 5 bases at J, with 13 bases between. CDR3 amino acids: CSAREGALRTEAFF. The DNA for the CDR3 is TGCAGTGCTAGAGAGGGGGCCCTCCGGACTGAAGCTTTCTTT.

This clonotype has more than one count but fewer than ten. The chain combines TRBV7-8 with TRBJ2-5; TRBD2 matches 10 bases. J lost 5 bases, V lost 5 bases, and 11 bases had no gene match. The CDR3 has 16 amino acids. The germline V gene has CDR1 SGHVS and CDR2 FQNEAQ. In DNA, the CDR3 is TGTGCCAGCAGCCCAGGATGGACTAGCGGCCGGGAGACCCAGTACTTC. Protein: CASSPGWTSGRETQYF.

The table lists this clonotype with a few counts. The chain has TRBV5-6 and TRBJ2-7, with D unclear. V lost 7 bases, J lost 3 bases, and 14 bases lay in between. The CDR3 runs to 13 residues. CDR1 SGHDT and CDR2 YYEEEE come from the germline V gene. The CDR3 spells CASGKVNNYEQYF. The CDR3 coding sequence is TGTGCCAGCGGAAAGGTTAACAACTACGAGCAGTACTTC.

V and J are TRBV20-1 and TRBJ2-1; D gene ambiguous. The CDR3 is made up of 14 amino acids. Germline lookup yields CDR1 DFQATT and CDR2 SNEGSKA (reference sequence). Trimming left V 3 bases short and J 5 bases short, with 14 bases between. The DNA of the CDR3 is TGCAGTGCTAGTGACCCCGGTGGCCACAATGAGCAGTTCTTC. Residues: CSASDPGGHNEQFF.

Only a few counts were recorded for this clonotype. The V and J genes are TRBV25-1 and TRBJ2-7, with D maybe TRBD2 (7 bases). This CDR3 is built from 15 residues. Trimming shortened V by 3 bases and J by 7 bases, and 19 bases separated the two germline ends. Germline CDR1 reads MGHDK; CDR2 reads SYGVNS. The CDR3 DNA is TGTGCCAGCAGTGACGGGGGGACACTCGGGTGGGAGCAGTACTTC. Residues: CASSDGGTLGWEQYF.

This clonotype was seen only a few times. This sequence joins TRBV5-1 and TRBJ2-7; TRBD2 matches at 7 bases. The CDR3 length is 20 residues. Germline CDR1 reads SGHRS; CDR2 reads YFSETQ. With 0 bases clipped from V and 3 bases from J, the junction kept 21 bases outside the gene matches. CDR3 nucleotides: TGCGCCAGCAGCTTGGGGAGGGAGGCCGAGCGGGATTACTTCTTCTACGAGCAGTACTTC. This gives the protein CASSLGREAERDYFFYEQYF.

V is TRBV5-1 and J is TRBJ2-5; 8 bases are shared with TRBD1. The CDR3 loop spans 15 amino acids. Germline CDR1 is SGHRS and CDR2 is YFSETQ. J gave up 8 bases and V 8 bases, and 17 bases lay outside the gene matches. The CDR3 spells CASRSGQGGVDTQYF. In nucleotides, the CDR3 is TGCGCCAGTCGAAGCGGACAGGGTGGAGTGGACACCCAGTACTTC.

The sample holds a few counts of this clonotype. The rearrangement links TRBV12-3 or TRBV12-4 to TRBJ2-2, with no clear D. The CDR3 is made up of 13 amino acids. The V and J ends lost 7 bases and 11 bases respectively, with 17 bases between them. The CDR3 region has the DNA TGTGCCAGCAAGCCTACCGGAGTGGGCGAGCTGTTTTTT. Translating it yields CASKPTGVGELFF.

In its sample, this clonotype was seen a few times. This chain links TRBV5-1 with TRBJ2-5; D is perhaps TRBD1 (5 bases). In germline, CDR1 is SGHRS, CDR2 YFSETQ. The CDR3 contains 14 residues. With 4 bases removed from V and 4 bases from J, the gap between germline ends came to 14 bases. DNA of the CDR3: TGCGCCAGCAGCCCCCAGGGTATGCGAGAGACCCAGTACTTC. This encodes CASSPQGMRETQYF.

This clonotype was counted only a few times. The genes are TRBV20-1 and TRBJ2-7, with TRBD1 matching 9 bases. The trim removed 5 bases at V and 2 bases at J, leaving 10 bases unmatched. CDR3 size: 15 residues. Germline assignment: CDR1 DFQATT and CDR2 SNEGSKA (reference sequence). CDR3 sequence (DNA): TGCAGTGCTCCCCTTCCGGGACAGGGAGCCTACGAGCAGTACTTC. Translating gives CSAPLPGQGAYEQYF.

V gene TRBV4-2 combines with J gene TRBJ2-2; TRBD1 or TRBD2 may be the D gene (5 bases each). Germline CDR1 is LGHNA and CDR2 is YNFKEQ. This CDR3 has 14 amino acids. The ends were cut back, 6 bases at V and 3 bases at J, with 11 bases in the middle. The CDR3 is CASSWDQDTGELFF. The DNA for the CDR3 is TGTGCCAGCAGTTGGGACCAGGACACCGGGGAGCTGTTTTTT.

There are many counts of this clonotype. This chain uses TRBV12-3 or TRBV12-4 with TRBJ2-3, with D perhaps TRBD1 (5 bases). The CDR3 sequence is 14 residues long. Trimming took off 5 bases at V and 3 bases at J, with 12 bases between the two ends. The CDR3: CASSPGFPTDTQYF. CDR3 DNA: TGTGCCAGCAGTCCAGGGTTTCCAACAGATACGCAGTATTTT.

The chain joins TRBV10-3 to TRBJ2-1, with TRBD2 as a possible D gene (5 bases). Deletions cut 8 bases from V and 3 bases from J, with 8 bases between. Germline CDR1 and CDR2: ENHRY and SYGVKD. The CDR3 runs 12 residues. The CDR3 DNA is TGTGCCATCGGTCGGGACTACAATGAGCAGTTCTTC. This encodes CAIGRDYNEQFF.

This chain uses TRBV7-9 with TRBJ2-7, with TRBD1 identical over 7 bases. The CDR3 loop spans 15 amino acids. Germline V lookup: CDR1 SEHNR, CDR2 FQNEAQ (reference sequence). The V gene end was trimmed by 1 base and the J gene end by 5 bases; junction bases not matched to a gene: 8. The CDR3 DNA reads TGTGCCAGCAGCTTAGGAGGTGGGACAGTAGACGAGCAGTACTTC. It is translated as CASSLGGGTVDEQYF.